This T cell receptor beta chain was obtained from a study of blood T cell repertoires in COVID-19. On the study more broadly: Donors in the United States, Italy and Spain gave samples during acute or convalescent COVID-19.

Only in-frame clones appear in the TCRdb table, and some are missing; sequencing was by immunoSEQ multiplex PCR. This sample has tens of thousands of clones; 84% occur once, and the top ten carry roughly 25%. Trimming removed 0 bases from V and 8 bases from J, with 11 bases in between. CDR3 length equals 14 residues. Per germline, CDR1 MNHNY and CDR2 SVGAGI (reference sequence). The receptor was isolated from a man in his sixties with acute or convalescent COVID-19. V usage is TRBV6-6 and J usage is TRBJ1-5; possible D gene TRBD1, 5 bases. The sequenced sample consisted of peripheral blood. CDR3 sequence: CASSYSGGKEPQHF. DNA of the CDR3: TGTGCCAGCAGTTACTCTGGGGGGAAAGAGCCCCAGCATTTT.